This T cell receptor (beta chain) came from a study of T cells after posttransplantation cyclophosphamide (dated by TCRdb to 2015 to 2016). Background for the entire study: Using TRB sequencing, the study followed how the T cell repertoire reconstituted after myeloablative bone marrow transplantation in which posttransplantation cyclophosphamide served as GVHD prophylaxis. Up to 3 additional blood samples from 2 to 5.2 years after transplant were also TRB-sequenced in 3 patients, as was pretransplant blood from a handful of patients. Public TRB sequences were searched against a database of over 3,000 sequences associated with responses to pathogens, tumor antigens, self-antigens and alloantigens. Because TRA and TRB clonality correlated tightly in roughly nine samples, the subsequent TCR analyses were limited to TRB only. Blood from all 30 or so PTCy patients who had 1-year posttransplant specimens underwent TRB sequencing. Samples from about 33 PTCy-treated patients, along with samples from 15 to 20 of their related bone marrow donors, underwent antigen receptor sequencing. General conclusions and limits of the study: Across 45 or so patients, TRB clonality was highly associated with recipient CMV seropositivity and CMV reactivation, and PTCy diversity was similar to diversity in CNI/methotrexate controls. The TRB repertoires of T cells infiltrating skin or the GI tract showed only limited overlap with the TRB repertoires found in blood. At 1-2 months, donor-recipient similarity was low but rose over the first year, and the later blood repertoires were often dominated by donor CD8+ memory clones.

Per the germline V gene, SGHNT is the CDR1 and YENEEA is the CDR2. The CDR3 sequence holds 15 residues, the cysteine and phenylalanine included. CDR3 DNA only is kept here, 45 bases in frame from base 1. The junction shows trimming of 7 bases on V and 4 bases on J, and the gene matches do not reach 8 bases of it. TRB sequencing used genomic DNA with the immunoSEQ assay at survey resolution or the hsTCRB kit. The paper's processing steps were these. The immunoSEQ software was used for initial read processing, and the LymphoSeq R package was used for repertoire analyses. Clonality was calculated as 1 minus normalized Shannon entropy, and the Gini coefficient was also calculated for each TRB dataset. To infer phenotypes in unsorted samples, TRB sequences from sorted subsets of the recipient or donor were mapped onto unsorted samples from the same recipient. TCRdb mirrors the immuneACCESS table, restricted to in-frame sequences. Some clones are absent from its copies; in checked studies, under half trace to an unresolved V gene, and the reason for the others is unknown. Clone size and the V and J calls come from that table; the DNA yielded D and trimming. In all, the sample holds around 15,000 clones, and less than 95% of those were seen once. The biggest ten clones account for 0.27% of the sample.

As regards this clone: This receptor's antigen is unknown. No base quality information exists; no much larger clone differs at one position.

Naive T cells were defined as viable CD3+CD4+ or CD3+CD8+ cells that were CCR7+CD45RA+CD45RO-CD95-CD27+CD28+. Related bone marrow donors provided peripheral blood samples on the day of marrow donation. Peripheral blood and bone marrow mononuclear cells were isolated by Ficoll-Hypaque density centrifugation and were cryopreserved. CD4+ and CD8+ T cells, including naive and memory subsets, were sorted by FACS using a FACSAria II. Source material: naive CD4+ T cells sorted from blood. The origin of this receptor is a woman in her fifties or sixties in good health and a related stem cell transplant donor. The rearrangement joined TRBV11-3 to TRBJ2-3; TRBD2 lines up with 10 middle nucleotides. The DNA is as follows: TGTGCCAGCAATAATGGGACTAGCGTTTCAGATACGCAGTATTTT. It codes for CASNNGTSVSDTQYF.